The present T cell receptor (beta chain) was sequenced within a study of blood T cells in healthy people across ages. This clonotype was picked up a small number of times. The antigen is undetermined. Findings and caveats of the study: With naive T cell percentage, TCR beta diversity showed a strong correlation. Changes seen in expanded clonotypes were possibly confounded by donor CMV status left unknown. A roughly linear fall in TCR beta diversity per million T cells was seen with increasing age.

A second PCR of 7 to 11 cycles used a sample-barcoded 5' primer and a J-beta primer mix. The template-switch adaptor, which had 12 random nucleotides, put a tag on each cDNA molecule. TCRdb independently ran MiXCR on the 5' RACE reads; one entry per CDR3 protein. The sample has about 630,000 distinct CDR3 sequences, about 21% seen once. In germline, CDR1 is SEHNR, CDR2 FQNEAQ (reference sequence). V trimming: 5 bases; J trimming: 3 bases; junction bases outside the gene matches: 4. The CDR3 is made up of 14 amino acids. Material: blood. The rearrangement joins TRBV7-9 to TRBJ1-5; TRBD1 matches at 7 bases. The TCR comes from a man between 65 and 85 years old in good health. The CDR3 coding sequence is TGTGCCAGCAGCGCAGGACAGGTCAATCAGCCCCAGCATTTT. Protein sequence: CASSAGQVNQPQHF.